A selection of T cell receptor beta chains follows, all from one sample in a study of neoadjuvant nivolumab and ipilimumab in lung cancer. The method was immunoSEQ multiplex PCR; TCRdb's version includes in-frame clones alone and lacks a portion of them. Here the sample spans over 10,000 clones, more than 90% being singletons. Material: peripheral blood, obtained after neoadjuvant nivolumab, alone or with ipilimumab, at or shortly before surgery. These receptors originate from an adult with non-small cell lung cancer. CDR3s include the opening cysteine and the closing phenylalanine or tryptophan. A D gene is named only where the DNA matches it firmly. Clone size is not always given. Where it is, it says once, few, many or a class for expanded clones.

d_call: .; v_call: TRBV4-1; j_call: TRBJ2-7; clone_size: .; cdr3_nt: TGCGCCAGCAGCCGTGGGCTGGTGAGCTCCTACGAGCAGTACTTC; cdr3_aa: CASSRGLVSSYEQYF
d_call: .; v_call: TRBV19; j_call: TRBJ1-5; clone_size: .; cdr3_nt: TGTGCCAGTAGTCCCCAAAGTGTTGGTCAGCCCCAGCATTTT; cdr3_aa: CASSPQSVGQPQHF
d_call: .; v_call: TRBV30; j_call: TRBJ2-2; clone_size: .; cdr3_nt: TGTGCCTCTGAATTCCGCCCGGCAGGGTTTGGCACCGGGGAGCTGTTTTTT; cdr3_aa: CASEFRPAGFGTGELFF
d_call: TRBD1; v_call: TRBV7-9; j_call: TRBJ2-1; clone_size: .; cdr3_nt: TGTGCCAGCAGCTTCCGCCCGATGGACAGGGGAAATAGAAATGAGCAGTTCTTC; cdr3_aa: CASSFRPMDRGNRNEQFF
d_call: .; v_call: TRBV6-1; j_call: TRBJ1-5; clone_size: .; cdr3_nt: TGTGCCAGCATTAAAGAGTCAAACAATCAGCCCCAGCATTTT; cdr3_aa: CASIKESNNQPQHF
d_call: TRBD2; v_call: TRBV2; j_call: TRBJ2-5; clone_size: .; cdr3_nt: TGTGCCAGCAGTCAACCTAGCGGGAGCTACGAGACCCAGTACTTC; cdr3_aa: CASSQPSGSYETQYF
d_call: TRBD1; v_call: TRBV6-5; j_call: TRBJ2-7; clone_size: .; cdr3_nt: TGTGCCAGCAGTTTCTATACCGGACAGGCCTACGAGCAGTACTTC; cdr3_aa: CASSFYTGQAYEQYF
d_call: TRBD2; v_call: TRBV7-2; j_call: TRBJ2-4; clone_size: .; cdr3_nt: TGTGCCAGCAGCTTATGGTCGCGGGAGATAGCCAAAAACATTCAGTACTTC; cdr3_aa: CASSLWSREIAKNIQYF
d_call: .; v_call: TRBV18; j_call: TRBJ2-1; clone_size: .; cdr3_nt: TGTGCCAGCTCACAAGGGGCAGGACTCGGAAGAGGTTACAATGAGCAGTTCTTC; cdr3_aa: CASSQGAGLGRGYNEQFF
d_call: TRBD2; v_call: TRBV5-1; j_call: TRBJ2-3; clone_size: .; cdr3_nt: TGCGCCAGCAGCTCGGGACTAGAAGCAGATACGCAGTATTTT; cdr3_aa: CASSSGLEADTQYF
d_call: .; v_call: TRBV27; j_call: TRBJ1-1; clone_size: once; cdr3_nt: TGTGCCAGCAGTTTATCCCTTATTGGGACTGAAGCTTTCTTT; cdr3_aa: CASSLSLIGTEAFF
d_call: .; v_call: TRBV5-4; j_call: TRBJ1-5; clone_size: .; cdr3_nt: TGTGCCAGCAGCTTGGGAGGGGCGGGGCATAGCAATCAGCCCCAGCATTTT; cdr3_aa: CASSLGGAGHSNQPQHF
d_call: TRBD2; v_call: TRBV7-9; j_call: TRBJ2-1; clone_size: .; cdr3_nt: TGTGCCAGCAGCTTTGGGGCGGGAGGCTCTTTAGGCGATGAGCAGTTCTTC; cdr3_aa: CASSFGAGGSLGDEQFF